This T cell receptor beta chain was sequenced for a study (dated by TCRdb to the early 2010s). Within its sample, this clonotype is medium-sized (0.01 to 0.1%). The antigen it binds to is not known. Nothing much larger sits one base from this clone, and base qualities are not available. These reads were obtained on an Illumina Genome Analyzer IIx. Using fastp trimming at Q25 and MiXCR clonotype assembly, TCRdb reanalyzed the public sequencing data and kept in-frame beta chains. Every entry covers one CDR3 protein and lists the most common genes and DNA from its rows. Within this sample are about 15,000 distinct CDR3 sequences, with about 35% of them counted one time only. The ten biggest clones cover more than 15% of the sample. The sequence was obtained from a human donor. Material for sequencing was blood.

The nucleotide sequence reads as follows: TGCAGCGTTGAGTCTAGCCCAGAGACCCAGTACTTC. Translated, this gives CSVESSPETQYF. The V gene is TRBV29-1 and the J gene is TRBJ2-5; possibly the D gene is TRBD2, per 5 matching bases. The CDR3 spans 12 residues, from the cysteine through the phenylalanine. Just the 36-base CDR3 DNA is kept, in frame starting at base 1. Taken from the germline V gene, the CDR1 and CDR2 loops are SQVTM and ANQGSEA. V is pared back by 3 bases and J by 4 bases, with 9 bases lying between the germline termini.